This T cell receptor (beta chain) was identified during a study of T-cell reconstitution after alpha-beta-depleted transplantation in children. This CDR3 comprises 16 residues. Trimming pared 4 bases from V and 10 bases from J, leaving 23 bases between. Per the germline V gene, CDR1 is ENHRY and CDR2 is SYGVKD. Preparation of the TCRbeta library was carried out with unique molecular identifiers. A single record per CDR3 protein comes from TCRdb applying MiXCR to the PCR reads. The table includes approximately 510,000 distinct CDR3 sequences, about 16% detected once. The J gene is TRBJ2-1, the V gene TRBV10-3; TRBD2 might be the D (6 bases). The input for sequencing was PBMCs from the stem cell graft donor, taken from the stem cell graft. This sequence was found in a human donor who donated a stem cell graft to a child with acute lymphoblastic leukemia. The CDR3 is CAISAASVYSNEEQFF. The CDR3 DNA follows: TGTGCCATCAGTGCGGCTAGCGTCTACTCCAATGAGGAGCAGTTCTTC.